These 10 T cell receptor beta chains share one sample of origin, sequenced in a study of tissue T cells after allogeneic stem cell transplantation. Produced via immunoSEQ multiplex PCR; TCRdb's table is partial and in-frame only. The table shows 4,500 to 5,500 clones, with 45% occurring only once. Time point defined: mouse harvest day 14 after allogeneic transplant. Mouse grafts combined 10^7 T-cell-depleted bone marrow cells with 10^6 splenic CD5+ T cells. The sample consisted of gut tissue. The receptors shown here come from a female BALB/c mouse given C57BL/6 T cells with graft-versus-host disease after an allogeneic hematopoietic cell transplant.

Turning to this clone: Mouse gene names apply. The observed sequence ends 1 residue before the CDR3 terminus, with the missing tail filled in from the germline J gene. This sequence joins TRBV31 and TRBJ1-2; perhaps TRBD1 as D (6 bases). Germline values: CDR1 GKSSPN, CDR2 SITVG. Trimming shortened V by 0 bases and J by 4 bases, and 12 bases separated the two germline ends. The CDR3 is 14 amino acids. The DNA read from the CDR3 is TGTGCCTGGAGTCTATCCGGGACAATCTCCGACTACACC. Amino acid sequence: CAWSLSGTISDYT. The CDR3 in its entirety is CAWSLSGTISDYTF.

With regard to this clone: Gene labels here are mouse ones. The sequenced CDR3 bases are TGTGGTGCTAGGGAGACTGGGAATTATGCTGAGCAGTTC. Translation: CGARETGNYAEQF. The full CDR3 protein reads CGARETGNYAEQFF. The J gene is TRBJ2-1, the V gene TRBV20; 7 positions match TRBD2. The read stops 1 residue short of the end of the CDR3; the missing end is completed from the germline J gene. The germline V gene has CDR1 GFQATS and CDR2 STVNSAI. This CDR3 contains 14 residues. Losses at the gene ends were 0 bases for V and 4 bases for J; bases not matched to a gene: 3.

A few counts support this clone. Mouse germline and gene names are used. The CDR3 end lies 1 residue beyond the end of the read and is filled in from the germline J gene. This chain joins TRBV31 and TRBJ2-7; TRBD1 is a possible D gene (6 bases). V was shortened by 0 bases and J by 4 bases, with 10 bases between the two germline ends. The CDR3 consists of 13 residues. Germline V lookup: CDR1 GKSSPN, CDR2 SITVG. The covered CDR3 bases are TGTGCCTGGAGTCTAAGGGGGAAATATGAACAGTAC. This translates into CAWSLRGKYEQY. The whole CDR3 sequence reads CAWSLRGKYEQYF.

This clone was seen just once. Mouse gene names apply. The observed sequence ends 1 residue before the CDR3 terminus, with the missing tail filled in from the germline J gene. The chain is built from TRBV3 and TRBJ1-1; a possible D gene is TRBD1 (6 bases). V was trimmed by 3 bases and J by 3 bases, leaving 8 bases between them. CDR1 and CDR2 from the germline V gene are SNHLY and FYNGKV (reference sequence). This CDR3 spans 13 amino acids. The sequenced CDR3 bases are TGTGCCAGCAGCTTCCAGGGGTACACAGAAGTCTTC. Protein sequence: CASSFQGYTEVF. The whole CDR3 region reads CASSFQGYTEVFF. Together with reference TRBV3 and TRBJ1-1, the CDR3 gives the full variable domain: GPKVLQIPSHQIIDMGQMVTLNCDPVSNHLYFYWYKQILGQQMEFLVNFYNGKVMEKSKLFKDQFSVERPDGSYFTLKIQPTALEDSAVYFCASSFQGYTEVFFGKGTRLTVV.

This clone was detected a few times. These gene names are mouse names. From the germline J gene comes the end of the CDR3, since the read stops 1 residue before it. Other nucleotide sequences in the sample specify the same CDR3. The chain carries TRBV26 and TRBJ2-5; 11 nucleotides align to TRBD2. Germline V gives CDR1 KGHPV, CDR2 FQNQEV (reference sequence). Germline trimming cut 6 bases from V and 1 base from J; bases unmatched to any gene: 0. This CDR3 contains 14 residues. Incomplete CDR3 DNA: TGTGCCAGCAGGGACTGGGGGGACCAAGACACCCAGTAC. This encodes CASRDWGDQDTQY. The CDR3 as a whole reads CASRDWGDQDTQYF.

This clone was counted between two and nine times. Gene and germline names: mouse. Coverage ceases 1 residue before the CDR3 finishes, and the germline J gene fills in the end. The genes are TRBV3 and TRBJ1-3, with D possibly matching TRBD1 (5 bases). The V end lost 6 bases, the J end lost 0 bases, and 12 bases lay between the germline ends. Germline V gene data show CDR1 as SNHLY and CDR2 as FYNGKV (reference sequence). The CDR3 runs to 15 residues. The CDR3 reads CASRPGQNSGNTLYF. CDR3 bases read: TGTGCCAGCAGGCCAGGGCAAAATTCTGGAAATACGCTCTAT.

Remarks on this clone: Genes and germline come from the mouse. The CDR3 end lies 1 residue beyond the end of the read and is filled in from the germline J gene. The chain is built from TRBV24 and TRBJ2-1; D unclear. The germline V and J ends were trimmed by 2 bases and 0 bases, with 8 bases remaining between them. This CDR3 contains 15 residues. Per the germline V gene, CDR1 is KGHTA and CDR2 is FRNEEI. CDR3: CASSLPDVNYAEQFF. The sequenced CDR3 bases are TGTGCCAGCAGTCTGCCCGACGTTAACTATGCTGAGCAGTTC.

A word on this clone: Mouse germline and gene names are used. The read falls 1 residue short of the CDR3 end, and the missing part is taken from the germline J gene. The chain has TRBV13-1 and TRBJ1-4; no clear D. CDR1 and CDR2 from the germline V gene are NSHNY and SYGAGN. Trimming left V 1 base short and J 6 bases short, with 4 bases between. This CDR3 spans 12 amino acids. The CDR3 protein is CASSDSDERLFF. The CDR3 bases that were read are TGTGCCAGCAGTGATTCAGACGAAAGATTATTT. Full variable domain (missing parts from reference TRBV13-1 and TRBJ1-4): EAAVTQSPRNKVTVTGGNVTLSCRQTNSHNYMYWYRQDTGHGLRLIHYSYGAGNLRIGDVPDGYKATRTTQEDFFLLLELASPSQTSLYFCASSDSDERLFFGHGTKLSVL.

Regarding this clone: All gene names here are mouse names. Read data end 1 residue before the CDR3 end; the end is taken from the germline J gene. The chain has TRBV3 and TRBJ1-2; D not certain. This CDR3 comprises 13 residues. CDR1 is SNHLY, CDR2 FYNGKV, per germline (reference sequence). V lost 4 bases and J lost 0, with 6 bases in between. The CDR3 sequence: CASSSKANSDYTF. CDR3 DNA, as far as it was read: TGTGCCAGCAGCTCCAAAGCAAACTCCGACTACACC.

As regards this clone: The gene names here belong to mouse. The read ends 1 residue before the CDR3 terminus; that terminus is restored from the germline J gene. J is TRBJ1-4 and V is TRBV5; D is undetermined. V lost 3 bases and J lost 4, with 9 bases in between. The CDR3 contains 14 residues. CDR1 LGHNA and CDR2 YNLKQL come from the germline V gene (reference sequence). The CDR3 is CASSQRGDNERLFF. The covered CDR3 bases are TGTGCCAGCAGCCAGCGGGGAGACAACGAAAGATTATTT.